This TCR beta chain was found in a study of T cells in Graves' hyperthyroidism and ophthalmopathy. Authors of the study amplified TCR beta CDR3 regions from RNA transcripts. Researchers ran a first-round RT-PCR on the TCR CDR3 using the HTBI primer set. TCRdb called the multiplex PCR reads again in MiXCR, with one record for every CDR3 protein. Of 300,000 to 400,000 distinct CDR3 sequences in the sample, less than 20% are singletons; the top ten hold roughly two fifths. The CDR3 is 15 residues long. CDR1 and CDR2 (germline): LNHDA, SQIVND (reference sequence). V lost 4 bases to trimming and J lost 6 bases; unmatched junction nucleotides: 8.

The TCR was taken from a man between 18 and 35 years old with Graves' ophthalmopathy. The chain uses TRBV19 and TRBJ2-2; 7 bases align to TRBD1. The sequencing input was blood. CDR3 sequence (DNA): TGTGCCAGTAGTACCGGGACAGCCGGGTCCGGGGAGCTGTTTTTT. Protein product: CASSTGTAGSGELFF.